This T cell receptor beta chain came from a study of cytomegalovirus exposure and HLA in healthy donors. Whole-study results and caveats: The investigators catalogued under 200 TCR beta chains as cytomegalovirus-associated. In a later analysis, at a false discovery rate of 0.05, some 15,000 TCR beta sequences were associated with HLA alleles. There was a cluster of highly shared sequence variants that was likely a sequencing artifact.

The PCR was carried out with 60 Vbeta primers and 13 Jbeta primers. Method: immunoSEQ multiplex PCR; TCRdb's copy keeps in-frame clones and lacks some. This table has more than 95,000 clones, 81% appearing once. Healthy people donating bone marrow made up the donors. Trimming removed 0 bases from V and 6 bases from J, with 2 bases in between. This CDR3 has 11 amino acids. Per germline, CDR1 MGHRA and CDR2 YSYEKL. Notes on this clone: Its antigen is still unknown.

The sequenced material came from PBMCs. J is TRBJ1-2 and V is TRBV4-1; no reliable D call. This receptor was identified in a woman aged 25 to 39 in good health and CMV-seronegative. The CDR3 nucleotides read TGCGCCAGCAGCCAAGATAATGGCTACACCTTC. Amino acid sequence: CASSQDNGYTF.